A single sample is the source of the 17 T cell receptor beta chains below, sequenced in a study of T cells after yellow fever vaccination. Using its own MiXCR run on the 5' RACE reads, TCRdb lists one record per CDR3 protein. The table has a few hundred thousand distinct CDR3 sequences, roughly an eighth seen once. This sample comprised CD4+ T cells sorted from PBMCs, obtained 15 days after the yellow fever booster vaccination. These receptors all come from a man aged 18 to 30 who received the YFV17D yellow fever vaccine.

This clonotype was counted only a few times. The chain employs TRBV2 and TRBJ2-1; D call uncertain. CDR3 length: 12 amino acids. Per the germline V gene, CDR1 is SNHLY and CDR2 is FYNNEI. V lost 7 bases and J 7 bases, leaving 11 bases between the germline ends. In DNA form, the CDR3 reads TGTGCCAGCACCAGCGATGTAAATGAGCAGTTCTTC. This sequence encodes CASTSDVNEQFF.

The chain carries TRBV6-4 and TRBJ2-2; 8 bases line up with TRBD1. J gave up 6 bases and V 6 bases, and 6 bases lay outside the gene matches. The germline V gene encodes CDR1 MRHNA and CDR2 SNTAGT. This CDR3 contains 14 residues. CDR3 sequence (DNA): TGTGCCAGCAGAGGACAGGGTCGGGCCGGGGAGCTGTTTTTT. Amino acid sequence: CASRGQGRAGELFF.

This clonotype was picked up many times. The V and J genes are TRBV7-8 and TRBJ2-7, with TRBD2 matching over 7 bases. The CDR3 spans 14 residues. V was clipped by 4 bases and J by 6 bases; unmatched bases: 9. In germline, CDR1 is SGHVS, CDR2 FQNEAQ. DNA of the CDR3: TGTGCCAGCAGCTCAGGGAGCGGGGTTGGCGAGCAGTACTTC. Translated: CASSSGSGVGEQYF.

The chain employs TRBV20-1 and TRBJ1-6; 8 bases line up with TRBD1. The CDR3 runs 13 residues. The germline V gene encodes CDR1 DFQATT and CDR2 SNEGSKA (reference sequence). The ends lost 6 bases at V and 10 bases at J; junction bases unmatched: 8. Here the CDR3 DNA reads TGCAGTGCCAGGGAGACAGGGGACTCACCCCTCCACTTT. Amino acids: CSARETGDSPLHF.

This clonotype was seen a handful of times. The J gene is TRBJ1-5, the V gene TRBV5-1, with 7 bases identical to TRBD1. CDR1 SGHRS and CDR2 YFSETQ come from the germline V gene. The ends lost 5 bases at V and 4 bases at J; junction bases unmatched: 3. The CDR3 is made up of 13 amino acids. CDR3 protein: CASRAGGNQPQHF. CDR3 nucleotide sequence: TGCGCCAGCAGAGCAGGGGGAAATCAGCCCCAGCATTTT.

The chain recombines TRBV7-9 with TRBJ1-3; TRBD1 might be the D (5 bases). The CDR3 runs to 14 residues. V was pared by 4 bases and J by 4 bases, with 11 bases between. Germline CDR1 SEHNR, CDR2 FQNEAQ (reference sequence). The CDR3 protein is CASSSGGIGNTIYF. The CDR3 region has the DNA TGTGCCAGCAGCTCCGGGGGAATAGGAAACACCATATATTTT.

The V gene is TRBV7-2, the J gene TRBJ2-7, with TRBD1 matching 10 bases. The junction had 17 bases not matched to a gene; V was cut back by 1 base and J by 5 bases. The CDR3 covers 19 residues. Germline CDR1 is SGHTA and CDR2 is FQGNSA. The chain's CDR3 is CASSLVGTGALMGSNEQYF. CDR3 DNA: TGTGCCAGCAGCTTAGTAGGGACAGGGGCCTTAATGGGCTCGAACGAGCAGTACTTC.

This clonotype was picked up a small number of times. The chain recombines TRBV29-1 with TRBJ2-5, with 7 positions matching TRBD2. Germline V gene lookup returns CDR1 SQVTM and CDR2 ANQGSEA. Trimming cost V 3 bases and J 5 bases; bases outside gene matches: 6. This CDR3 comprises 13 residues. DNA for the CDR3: TGCAGCGTTGAGGGGGACTACCTCGAGACCCAGTACTTC. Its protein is CSVEGDYLETQYF.

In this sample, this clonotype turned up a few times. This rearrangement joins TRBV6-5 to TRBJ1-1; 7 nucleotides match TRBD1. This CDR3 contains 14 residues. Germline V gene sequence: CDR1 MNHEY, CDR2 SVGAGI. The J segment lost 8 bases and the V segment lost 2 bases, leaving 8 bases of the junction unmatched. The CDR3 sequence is CASSYLGQVGEAFF. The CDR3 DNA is TGTGCCAGCAGTTACCTAGGACAGGTTGGGGAAGCTTTCTTT.

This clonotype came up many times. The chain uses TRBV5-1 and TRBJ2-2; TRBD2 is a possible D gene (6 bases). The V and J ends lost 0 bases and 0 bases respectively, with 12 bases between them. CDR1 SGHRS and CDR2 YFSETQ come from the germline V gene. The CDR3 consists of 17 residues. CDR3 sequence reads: CASSLAVGGTNTGELFF. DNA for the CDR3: TGCGCCAGCAGCTTGGCAGTGGGGGGAACGAACACCGGGGAGCTGTTTTTT.

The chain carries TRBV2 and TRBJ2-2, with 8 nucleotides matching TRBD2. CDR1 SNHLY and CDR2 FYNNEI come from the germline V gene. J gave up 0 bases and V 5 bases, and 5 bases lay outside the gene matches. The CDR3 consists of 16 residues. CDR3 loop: CASSPDSGANTGELFF. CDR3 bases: TGTGCCAGCAGTCCAGATAGCGGGGCGAACACCGGGGAGCTGTTTTTT.

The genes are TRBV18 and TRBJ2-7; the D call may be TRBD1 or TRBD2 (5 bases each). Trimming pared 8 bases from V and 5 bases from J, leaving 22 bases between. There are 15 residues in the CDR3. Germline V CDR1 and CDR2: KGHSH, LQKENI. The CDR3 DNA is TGTGCCAGCCGCAATTCTGAGGGGTCTGTGGACGAGCAGTACGTC. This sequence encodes CASRNSEGSVDEQYV.

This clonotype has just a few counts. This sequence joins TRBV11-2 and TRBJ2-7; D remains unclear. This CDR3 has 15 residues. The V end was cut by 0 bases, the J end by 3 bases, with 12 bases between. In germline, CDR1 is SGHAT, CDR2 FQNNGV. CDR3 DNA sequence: TGTGCCAGCAGCTTAGATCCTCAGGTCGGCTACGAGCAGTACGTC. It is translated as CASSLDPQVGYEQYV.

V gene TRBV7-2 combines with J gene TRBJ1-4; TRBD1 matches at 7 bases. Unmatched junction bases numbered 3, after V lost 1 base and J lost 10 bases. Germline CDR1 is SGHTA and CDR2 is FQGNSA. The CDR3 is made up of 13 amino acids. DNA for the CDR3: TGTGCCAGCAGCTTAGAGGGACAGCGAAAACTGTTTTTT. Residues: CASSLEGQRKLFF.

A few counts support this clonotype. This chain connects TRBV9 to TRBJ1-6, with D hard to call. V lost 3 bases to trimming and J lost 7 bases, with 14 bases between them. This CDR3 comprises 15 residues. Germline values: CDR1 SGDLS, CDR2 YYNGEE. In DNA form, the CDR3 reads TGTGCCAGCAGCGCGGCGATGGAAGGCAATTCACCCCTCCACTTT. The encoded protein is CASSAAMEGNSPLHF.

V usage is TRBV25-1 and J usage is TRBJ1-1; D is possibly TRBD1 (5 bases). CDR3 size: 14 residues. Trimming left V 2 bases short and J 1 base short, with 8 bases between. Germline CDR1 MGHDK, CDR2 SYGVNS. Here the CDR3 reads CASSEGGGNTEAFF. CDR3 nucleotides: TGTGCCAGCAGTGAAGGCGGGGGGAACACTGAAGCTTTCTTT.

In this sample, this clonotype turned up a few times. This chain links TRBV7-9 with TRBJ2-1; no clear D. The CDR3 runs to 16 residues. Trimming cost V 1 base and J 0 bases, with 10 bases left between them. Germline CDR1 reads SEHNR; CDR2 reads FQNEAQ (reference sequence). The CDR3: CASSLGPTYSYNEQFF. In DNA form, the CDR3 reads TGTGCCAGCAGCTTAGGTCCTACCTACTCCTACAATGAGCAGTTCTTC.